Each of the 24 T cell receptor beta chains below was sequenced from the same sample in a study of blood T cell repertoires in COVID-19. Here immunoSEQ multiplex PCR was the method, and the copy in TCRdb shows in-frame clones only, minus some. Among 200,000 to 300,000 clones, roughly 89% were seen once, and the ten largest hold approximately 1.5%. Sequenced input: peripheral blood. These receptors were collected from a woman aged 35 to 49 who had recovered from COVID-19.

V gene TRBV28 combines with J gene TRBJ2-5; TRBD2 matches at 7 bases. The germline gives CDR1 MDHEN, CDR2 SYDVKM. The CDR3 totals 16 residues. V was pared by 4 bases and J by 2 bases, with 10 bases of the junction left unmatched. The CDR3 spells CASSSLWAGEQETQYF. CDR3 nucleotides: TGTGCCAGCAGTTCCCTCTGGGCGGGGGAACAAGAGACCCAGTACTTC.

This chain links TRBV7-7 with TRBJ2-5; D perhaps matches TRBD1 (6 bases). Germline V gene data show CDR1 as SSHAT and CDR2 as FNYEAQ (reference sequence). V lost 5 bases to trimming and J lost 3 bases, with 13 bases between them. This CDR3 has 14 residues. The CDR3 DNA reads as TGTGCCAGCAGCGCGTCAGGGGTTAAAGAGACCCAGTACTTC. Protein: CASSASGVKETQYF.

This sequence joins TRBV3-1 (or the pseudogene TRBV3-2) and TRBJ1-4; D ambiguous. Germline V lookup: CDR1 LGHDT, CDR2 YNNKEL (reference sequence). The CDR3 totals 14 residues. Trimming shortened V by 7 bases and J by 0 bases, and 9 bases separated the two germline ends. The chain's CDR3 is CASTPTTTNEKLFF. Written as DNA, the CDR3 is TGTGCCAGCACCCCGACAACAACTAATGAAAAACTGTTTTTT.

The genes are TRBV11-2 and TRBJ2-7; perhaps TRBD1 as D (6 bases). Trimming shortened V by 5 bases and J by 4 bases, and 12 bases separated the two germline ends. Germline V gives CDR1 SGHAT, CDR2 FQNNGV. CDR3 length: 13 residues. Here the CDR3 reads CASSPDSYYEQYF. The CDR3 DNA reads TGTGCCAGCAGCCCGGACAGCTATTACGAGCAGTACTTC.

This chain connects TRBV5-4 to TRBJ2-5; TRBD1 might be the D (6 bases). Deletions cut 5 bases from V and 0 bases from J, with 14 bases between. Germline-derived CDR1 and CDR2 are SGHNT and YYREEE (reference sequence). CDR3 size: 15 residues. CDR3 sequence reads: CASRLGQGYQETQYF. CDR3 nucleotide sequence: TGTGCCAGCAGACTAGGCCAGGGGTACCAAGAGACCCAGTACTTC.

V gene TRBV12-3 or TRBV12-4 combines with J gene TRBJ1-1; unclear D gene. The length of the CDR3 is 12 residues. The V and J ends lost 3 bases and 10 bases respectively, with 12 bases between them. The CDR3, as DNA: TGTGCCAGCAGTTTGAGGGTGCGTGGAGCTTTCTTT. Its protein product is CASSLRVRGAFF.

The V call is TRBV28, the J call TRBJ2-1; the D is unclear. V lost 2 bases and J 9 bases, leaving 17 bases between the germline ends. Germline CDR1 and CDR2: MDHEN and SYDVKM. The CDR3 sequence is 15 residues long. CDR3 residues: CASSLSSTQVGEQFF. The CDR3 region has the DNA TGTGCCAGCAGTTTAAGTAGCACGCAAGTTGGTGAGCAGTTCTTC.

This chain joins TRBV6-5 and TRBJ1-6, with D tentatively TRBD1 (6 bases). The V gene's germline CDR1 is MNHEY and CDR2 SVGAGI. CDR3 size: 13 residues. V was shortened by 7 bases and J by 9 bases, with 13 bases between the two germline ends. The CDR3 DNA sequence: TGTGCCAGCAAGTCAGGGGAGGGTTCACCCCTCCACTTT. Protein product: CASKSGEGSPLHF.

The CDR3 reads CASSLSGQHNQPQHF. Written as DNA, the CDR3 is TGTGCCAGCAGTTTATCCGGACAGCACAATCAGCCCCAGCATTTT. This sequence joins TRBV27 and TRBJ1-5, with D possibly matching TRBD1 (6 bases). CDR3 length equals 15 residues. Trimming removed 0 bases at V and 3 bases at J, with 9 bases between. Germline lookup yields CDR1 MNHEY and CDR2 SMNVEV (reference sequence).

The genes are TRBV19 and TRBJ1-1; 7 nucleotides line up with TRBD1. This CDR3 region has 13 residues. CDR1 is LNHDA, CDR2 SQIVND, per germline (reference sequence). With 7 bases clipped from V and 3 bases from J, the junction kept 5 bases outside the gene matches. The CDR3 sequence: CASIHRGHTEAFF. CDR3 DNA: TGTGCCAGTATCCACAGGGGTCACACTGAAGCTTTCTTT.

The chain links TRBV7-9 to TRBJ2-5; D gene uncertain. Germline V gene data show CDR1 as SEHNR and CDR2 as FQNEAQ (reference sequence). The germline V and J ends were trimmed by 10 bases and 6 bases, with 15 bases remaining between them. The CDR3 is 12 amino acids. CDR3 sequence reads: CAISKDFQTQYF. CDR3 coding DNA: TGTGCCATCTCCAAAGACTTCCAGACCCAGTACTTC.

This clone appeared a single time. V and J are TRBV30 and TRBJ1-2; D gene unclear. Germline CDR1 reads GTSNPN; CDR2 reads SVGIG (reference sequence). Trimming cost V 2 bases and J 1 base, with 14 bases left between them. The CDR3 runs 15 residues. The CDR3 reads CAWSPGYRGNYGYTF. As DNA, the CDR3 is TGTGCCTGGAGTCCTGGGTATCGGGGTAACTATGGCTACACCTTC.

This chain connects TRBV28 to TRBJ1-1; a weak D match, TRBD1 (6 bases). Germline CDR1 is MDHEN and CDR2 is SYDVKM. The V end was cut by 3 bases, the J end by 5 bases, with 13 bases between. This CDR3 has 14 residues. The CDR3 is CASSFRQGWTEAFF. The CDR3 DNA reads TGTGCCAGCAGTTTTCGGCAGGGGTGGACTGAAGCTTTCTTT.

This chain connects TRBV14 to TRBJ1-1; the D gene is possibly TRBD1 (6 bases). CDR1 SGHDN and CDR2 FVKESK come from the germline V gene. V was clipped by 4 bases and J by 12 bases, with 18 bases between them. This CDR3 spans 13 amino acids. CDR3 nucleotides: TGTGCCAGCAGCCCAACAGGGTTAGAAAAGACTTTCTTT. This codes for CASSPTGLEKTFF.

The chain carries TRBV29-1 and TRBJ2-7; a possible D gene is TRBD1 (6 bases). From germline, CDR1 is SQVTM and CDR2 ANQGSEA. The ends were cut back, 3 bases at V and 4 bases at J, with 16 bases in the middle. The CDR3 covers 14 residues. CDR3 in DNA: TGCAGCGTTGATCTTGGGCAGGGGTCGTACGAGCAGTACTTC. Amino acids: CSVDLGQGSYEQYF.

This clone was seen a few times. The chain uses TRBV10-2 and TRBJ1-1, with TRBD1 matching 7 bases. J was trimmed by 0 bases and V by 6 bases; bases with no gene match: 1. There are 13 residues in the CDR3. Germline values: CDR1 WSHSY, CDR2 SAAADI. The DNA of the CDR3 is TGCGCCAGCAGAAGGGGGCTGAACACTGAAGCTTTCTTT. As protein: CASRRGLNTEAFF.

The chain couples TRBV7-2 to TRBJ2-1; D gene uncertain. V was clipped by 0 bases and J by 3 bases, with 12 bases between them. Germline V gives CDR1 SGHTA, CDR2 FQGNSA. This CDR3 has 16 residues. CDR3: CASSLAAAMSYNEQFF. CDR3 bases: TGTGCCAGCAGCTTAGCCGCCGCGATGAGCTACAATGAGCAGTTCTTC.

CDR3 sequence: CALARTGGNTGELFF. In nucleotides, the CDR3 is TGTGCCCTAGCCCGGACAGGGGGGAACACCGGGGAGCTGTTTTTT. This chain joins TRBV30 and TRBJ2-2; 10 positions agree with TRBD1. Germline CDR1 is GTSNPN and CDR2 is SVGIG (reference sequence). V trimming: 8 bases; J trimming: 1 base; junction bases outside the gene matches: 7. The CDR3 has 15 residues.

The chain links TRBV27 to TRBJ2-1, with D maybe TRBD2 (6 bases). Germline assignment: CDR1 MNHEY and CDR2 SMNVEV (reference sequence). There are 15 residues in the CDR3. The ends were cut back, 6 bases at V and 1 base at J, with 13 bases in the middle. The CDR3 DNA follows: TGTGCCAGCAGGGAGGGGAGTGGGTCCTACAATGAGCAGTTCTTC. Translated, it gives CASREGSGSYNEQFF.

The gene calls are TRBV6-5 and TRBJ2-6; maybe TRBD2 (5 bases). CDR3 length: 15 amino acids. Germline V gives CDR1 MNHEY, CDR2 SVGAGI. The V gene lost 1 base and the J gene lost 1 base, with 5 bases spanning the gap. CDR3: CASSYWRSGANVLTF. DNA of the CDR3: TGTGCCAGCAGTTACTGGAGGTCTGGGGCCAACGTCCTGACTTTC.

The chain combines TRBV28 with TRBJ1-4; D is uncertain. This CDR3 contains 15 residues. V was trimmed by 5 bases and J by 0 bases, leaving 10 bases between them. Germline V gene data show CDR1 as MDHEN and CDR2 as SYDVKM. The CDR3: CASSTQRATNEKLFF. In DNA, the CDR3 is TGTGCCAGCAGTACCCAGCGAGCAACTAATGAAAAACTGTTTTTT. Full variable domain (outside the CDR3, taken from reference TRBV28 and TRBJ1-4): DVKVTQSSRYLVKRTGEKVFLECVQDMDHENMFWYRQDPGLGLRLIYFSYDVKMKEKGDIPEGYSVSREKKERFSLILESASTNQTSMYLCASSTQRATNEKLFFGSGTQLSVL.

This clone was observed a single time. The chain combines TRBV5-4 with TRBJ2-7; 9 bases agree with TRBD1. Looked up from germline, CDR1 is SGHNT and CDR2 is YYREEE (reference sequence). The ends lost 2 bases at V and 2 bases at J; junction bases unmatched: 8. This CDR3 has 16 residues. The CDR3 loop reads CASSFPGQGGPYEQYF. The CDR3 region has the DNA TGTGCCAGCAGCTTTCCGGGACAGGGTGGGCCCTACGAGCAGTACTTC. Based on the CDR3 plus reference TRBV5-4 and TRBJ2-7, the full variable domain is ETGVTQSPTHLIKTRGQQVTLRCSSQSGHNTVSWYQQALGQGPQFIFQYYREEENGRGNFPPRFSGLQFPNYSSELNVNALELDDSALYLCASSFPGQGGPYEQYFGPGTRLTVT.

V gene TRBV11-2 combines with J gene TRBJ1-1; D possibly corresponds to TRBD1 (6 bases). Trimming shortened V by 5 bases and J by 7 bases, and 17 bases separated the two germline ends. Germline V CDR1 and CDR2: SGHAT, FQNNGV. This CDR3 region has 14 residues. The CDR3 reads CASSPKQGRGEAFF. CDR3 DNA sequence: TGTGCCAGCAGCCCCAAACAGGGTAGGGGTGAAGCTTTCTTT. Supplemented by reference TRBV11-2 and TRBJ1-1, the full variable domain reads EAGVAQSPRYKIIEKRQSVAFWCNPISGHATLYWYQQILGQGPKLLIQFQNNGVVDDSQLPKDRFSAERLKGVDSTLKIQPAKLEDSAVYLCASSPKQGRGEAFFGQGTRLTVV.

The chain uses TRBV7-9 and TRBJ1-3; 7 bases map to TRBD1. Germline CDR1 is SEHNR and CDR2 is FQNEAQ (reference sequence). Trimming removed 5 bases from V and 3 bases from J; junction bases left unmatched: 7. CDR3 length: 15 residues. This chain's CDR3 is CASSRQGGGGNTIYF. The CDR3 DNA sequence: TGTGCCAGCAGCCGCCAGGGGGGCGGTGGAAACACCATATATTTT. The full variable domain, with the rest looked up from reference TRBV7-9 and TRBJ1-3, is DTGVSQNPRHKITKRGQNVTFRCDPISEHNRLYWYRQTLGQGPEFLTYFQNEAQLEKSRLLSDRFSAERPKGSFSTLEIQRTEQGDSAMYLCASSRQGGGGNTIYFGEGSWLTVV.